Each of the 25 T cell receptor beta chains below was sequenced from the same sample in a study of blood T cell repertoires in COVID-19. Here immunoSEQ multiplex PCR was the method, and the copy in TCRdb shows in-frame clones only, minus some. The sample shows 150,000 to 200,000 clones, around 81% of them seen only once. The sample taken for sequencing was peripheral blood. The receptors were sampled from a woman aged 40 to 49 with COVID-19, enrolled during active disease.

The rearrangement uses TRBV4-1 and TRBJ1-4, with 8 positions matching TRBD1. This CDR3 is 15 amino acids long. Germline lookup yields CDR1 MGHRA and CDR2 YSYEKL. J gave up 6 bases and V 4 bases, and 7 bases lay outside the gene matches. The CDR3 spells CASSLRTGIDEKLFF. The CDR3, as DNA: TGCGCCAGCAGCCTAAGGACAGGGATAGATGAAAAACTGTTTTTT.

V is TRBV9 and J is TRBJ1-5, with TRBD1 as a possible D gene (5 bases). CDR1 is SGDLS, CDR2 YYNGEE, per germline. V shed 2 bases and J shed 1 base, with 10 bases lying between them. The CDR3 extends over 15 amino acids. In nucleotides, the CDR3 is TGTGCCAGCAGCGTCGGAGGGGCGAGCAATCAGCCCCAGCATTTT. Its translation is CASSVGGASNQPQHF.

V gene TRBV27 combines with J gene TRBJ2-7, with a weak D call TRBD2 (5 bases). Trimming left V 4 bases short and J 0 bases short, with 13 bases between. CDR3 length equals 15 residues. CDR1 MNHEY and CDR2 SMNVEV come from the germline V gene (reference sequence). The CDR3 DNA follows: TGTGCCAGCAGTTCTCCGGGGATGAGCTCCTACGAGCAGTACTTC. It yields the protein CASSSPGMSSYEQYF.

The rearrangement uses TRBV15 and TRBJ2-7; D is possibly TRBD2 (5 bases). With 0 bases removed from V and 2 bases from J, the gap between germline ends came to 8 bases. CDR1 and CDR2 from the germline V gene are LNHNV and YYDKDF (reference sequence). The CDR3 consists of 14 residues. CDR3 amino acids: CATSRDRGTYEQYV. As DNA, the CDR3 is TGTGCCACCAGCAGAGATCGGGGAACCTACGAGCAGTACGTC.

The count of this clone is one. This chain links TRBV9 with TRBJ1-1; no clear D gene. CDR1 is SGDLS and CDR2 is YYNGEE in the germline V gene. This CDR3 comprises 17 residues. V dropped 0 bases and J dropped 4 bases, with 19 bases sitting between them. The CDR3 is CASSVGQGIFKGTEAFF. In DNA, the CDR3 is TGTGCCAGCAGCGTAGGACAAGGCATATTCAAAGGCACTGAAGCTTTCTTT.

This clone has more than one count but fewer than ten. CDR3 DNA sequence: TGTGCCAGCACGGACTTCATAAGGGAGCAGTACGTC. Translating gives CASTDFIREQYV. V is TRBV6-5 and J is TRBJ2-7, with D perhaps TRBD2 (5 bases). Germline V gives CDR1 MNHEY, CDR2 SVGAGI. Trimming cost V 7 bases and J 7 bases, with 14 bases left between them. The CDR3 spans 12 residues.

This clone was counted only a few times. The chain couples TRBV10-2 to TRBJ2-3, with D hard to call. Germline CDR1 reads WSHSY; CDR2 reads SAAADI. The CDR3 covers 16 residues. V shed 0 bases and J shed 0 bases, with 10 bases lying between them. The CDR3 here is CASSESRRLSTDTQYF. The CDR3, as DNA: TGCGCCAGCAGTGAGTCTAGGAGACTTAGCACAGATACGCAGTATTTT.

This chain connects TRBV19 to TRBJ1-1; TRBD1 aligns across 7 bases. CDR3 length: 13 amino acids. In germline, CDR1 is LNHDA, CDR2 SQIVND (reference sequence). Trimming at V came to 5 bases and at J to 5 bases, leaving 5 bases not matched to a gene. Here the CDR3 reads CASSEQGRTEAFF. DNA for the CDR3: TGTGCCAGTAGTGAACAGGGGAGGACTGAAGCTTTCTTT.

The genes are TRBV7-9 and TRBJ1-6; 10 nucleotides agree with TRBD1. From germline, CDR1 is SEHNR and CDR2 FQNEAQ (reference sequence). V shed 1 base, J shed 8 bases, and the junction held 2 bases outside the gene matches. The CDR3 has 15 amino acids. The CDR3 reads CASSLGGTGDSPLHF. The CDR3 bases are TGTGCCAGCAGCTTAGGAGGGACAGGGGATTCACCCCTCCACTTT.

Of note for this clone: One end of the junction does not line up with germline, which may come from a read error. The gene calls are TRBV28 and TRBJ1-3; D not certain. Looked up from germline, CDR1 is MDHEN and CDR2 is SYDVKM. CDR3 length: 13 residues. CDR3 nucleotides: TGTGCCAGCCGTTTGCAGGCTGGAAACACCATATATTTT. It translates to CASRLQAGNTIYF.

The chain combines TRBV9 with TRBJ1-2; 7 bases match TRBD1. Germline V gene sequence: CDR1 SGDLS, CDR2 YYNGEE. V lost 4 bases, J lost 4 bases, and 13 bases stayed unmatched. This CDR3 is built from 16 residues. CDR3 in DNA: TGTGCCAGCAGCCACCAACTGACAGGGCAAGGCTATGGCTACACCTTC. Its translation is CASSHQLTGQGYGYTF.

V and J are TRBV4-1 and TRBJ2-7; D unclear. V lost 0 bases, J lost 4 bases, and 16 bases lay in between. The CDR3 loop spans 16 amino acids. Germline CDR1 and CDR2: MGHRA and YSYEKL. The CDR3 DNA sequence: TGCGCCAGCAGCCAAGATTGGGCTACCCCTCTTTACGAGCAGTACTTC. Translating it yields CASSQDWATPLYEQYF.

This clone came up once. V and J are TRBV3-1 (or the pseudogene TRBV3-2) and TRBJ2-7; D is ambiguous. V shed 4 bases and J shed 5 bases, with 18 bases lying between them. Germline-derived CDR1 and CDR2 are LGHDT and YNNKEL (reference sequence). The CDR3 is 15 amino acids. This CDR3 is CASSLPIGSRNEQYF. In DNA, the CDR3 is TGTGCCAGCAGCCTCCCGATTGGTAGCAGAAACGAGCAGTACTTC.

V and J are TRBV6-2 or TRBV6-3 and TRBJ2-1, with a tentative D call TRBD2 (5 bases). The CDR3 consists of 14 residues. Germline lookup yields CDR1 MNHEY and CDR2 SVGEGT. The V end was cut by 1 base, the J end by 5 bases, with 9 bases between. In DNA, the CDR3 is TGTGCCAGCAGTTACTTGGACTGGAACAATGAGCAGTTCTTC. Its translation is CASSYLDWNNEQFF.

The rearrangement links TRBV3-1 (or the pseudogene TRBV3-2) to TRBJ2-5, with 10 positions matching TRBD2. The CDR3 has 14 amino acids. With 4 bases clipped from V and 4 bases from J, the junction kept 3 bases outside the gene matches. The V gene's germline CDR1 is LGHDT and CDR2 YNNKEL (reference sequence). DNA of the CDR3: TGTGCCAGCAGCCCGAGCGGGAGGGGAGAGACCCAGTACTTC. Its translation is CASSPSGRGETQYF.

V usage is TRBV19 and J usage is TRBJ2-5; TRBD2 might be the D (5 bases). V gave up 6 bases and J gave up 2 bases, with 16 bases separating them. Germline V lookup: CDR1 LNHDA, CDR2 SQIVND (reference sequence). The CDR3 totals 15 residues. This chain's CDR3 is CASRRTEVTQETQYF. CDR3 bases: TGTGCCAGTAGGAGGACTGAGGTGACTCAAGAGACCCAGTACTTC. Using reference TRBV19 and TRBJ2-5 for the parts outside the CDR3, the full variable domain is DGGITQSPKYLFRKEGQNVTLSCEQNLNHDAMYWYRQDPGQGLRLIYYSQIVNDFQKGDIAEGYSVSREKKESFPLTVTSAQKNPTAFYLCASRRTEVTQETQYFGPGTRLLVL.

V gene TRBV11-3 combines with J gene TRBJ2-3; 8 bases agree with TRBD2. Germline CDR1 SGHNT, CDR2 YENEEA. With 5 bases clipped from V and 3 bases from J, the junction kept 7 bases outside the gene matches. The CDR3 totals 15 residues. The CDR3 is CASSPSGGATDTQYF. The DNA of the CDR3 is TGTGCCAGCAGCCCAAGCGGGGGAGCTACAGATACGCAGTATTTT.

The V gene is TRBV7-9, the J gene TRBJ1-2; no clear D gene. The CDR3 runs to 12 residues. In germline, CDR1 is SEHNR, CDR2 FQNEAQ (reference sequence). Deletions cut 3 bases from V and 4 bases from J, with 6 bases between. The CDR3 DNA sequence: TGTGCCAGCAGCTTCGGGGTCTATGGCTACACCTTC. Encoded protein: CASSFGVYGYTF. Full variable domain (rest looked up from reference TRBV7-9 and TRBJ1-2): DTGVSQNPRHKITKRGQNVTFRCDPISEHNRLYWYRQTLGQGPEFLTYFQNEAQLEKSRLLSDRFSAERPKGSFSTLEIQRTEQGDSAMYLCASSFGVYGYTFGSGTRLTVV.

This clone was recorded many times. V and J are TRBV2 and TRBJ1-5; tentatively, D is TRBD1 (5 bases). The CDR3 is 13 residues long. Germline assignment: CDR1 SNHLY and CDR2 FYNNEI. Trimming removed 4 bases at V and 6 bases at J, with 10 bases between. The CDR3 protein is CASSVRGVQPQHF. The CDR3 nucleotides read TGTGCCAGCAGTGTTCGGGGGGTTCAGCCCCAGCATTTT.

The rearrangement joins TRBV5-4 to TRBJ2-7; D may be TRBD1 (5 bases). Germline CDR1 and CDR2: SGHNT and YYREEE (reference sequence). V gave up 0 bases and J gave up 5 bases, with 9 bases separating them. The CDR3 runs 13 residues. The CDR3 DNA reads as TGTGCCAGCAGCTTGGACAGGTGGGACGAGCAGTACTTC. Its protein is CASSLDRWDEQYF.

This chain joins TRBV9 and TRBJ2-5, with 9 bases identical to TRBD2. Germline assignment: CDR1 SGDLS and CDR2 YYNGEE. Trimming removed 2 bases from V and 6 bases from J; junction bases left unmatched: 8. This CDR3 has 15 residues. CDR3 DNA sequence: TGTGCCAGCAGCGTTAATAGCGGGAGTGTGCAGACCCAGTACTTC. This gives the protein CASSVNSGSVQTQYF.

CDR3 loop: CASSWDKAKNIQYF. DNA of the CDR3: TGTGCCAGCAGCTGGGACAAAGCCAAAAACATTCAGTACTTC. The V gene is TRBV7-2, the J gene TRBJ2-4, with D tentatively TRBD1 (6 bases). The germline gives CDR1 SGHTA, CDR2 FQGNSA. Between the trimmed V and J ends, which lost 4 bases and 0 bases, there was a span of 7 bases. The CDR3 has 14 amino acids.

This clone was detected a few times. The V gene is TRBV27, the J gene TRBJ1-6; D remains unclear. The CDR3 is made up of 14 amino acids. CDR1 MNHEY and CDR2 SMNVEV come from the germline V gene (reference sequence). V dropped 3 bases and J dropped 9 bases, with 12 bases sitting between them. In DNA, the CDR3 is TGTGCCAGCAGTTTCAGAGGGTTAAGTTCACCCCTCCACTTT. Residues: CASSFRGLSSPLHF.

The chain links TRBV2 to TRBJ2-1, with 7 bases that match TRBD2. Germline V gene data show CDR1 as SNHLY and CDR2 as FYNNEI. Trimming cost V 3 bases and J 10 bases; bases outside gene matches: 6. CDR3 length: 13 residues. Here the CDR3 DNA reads TGTGCCAGCAGTGAGGGACTAACACCCGAGCAGTTCTTC. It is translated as CASSEGLTPEQFF.

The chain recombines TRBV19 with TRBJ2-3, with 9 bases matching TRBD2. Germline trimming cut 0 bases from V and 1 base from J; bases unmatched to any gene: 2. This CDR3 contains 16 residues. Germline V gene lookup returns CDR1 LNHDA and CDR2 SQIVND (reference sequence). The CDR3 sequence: CASSIEIAGGTDTQYF. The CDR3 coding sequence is TGTGCCAGTAGTATAGAGATAGCGGGAGGCACAGATACGCAGTATTTT.